A single T cell receptor beta chain is shown here with its context. No antigen is known for it. TCRdb reprocessed the reads with MiXCR, giving one entry per CDR3 protein. The table lists some 940,000 distinct CDR3 sequences, roughly 31% of them singletons, with 11% to 15% in the top ten. The sample belongs to a study of T cell repertoires in cytomegalovirus infection. In the study overall: Both CMV infection and a matching HLA type were indicated by public TCR beta signatures.

The CDR3 runs 17 residues. The J segment lost 2 bases and the V segment lost 3 bases, leaving 6 bases of the junction unmatched. The input for sequencing was cultured CD8+ T cells from PBMCs, taken from culture after CMV antigen stimulation. The chain couples TRBV12-3 or TRBV12-4 to TRBJ2-2, with TRBD2 matching 10 bases. This TCR was sampled from a human donor in good health (CMV status not recorded). Some clones in this sample may be carry-over from other donors' samples. CDR3 region: CASSFLTSGVNTGELFF. In DNA form, the CDR3 reads TGTGCCAGCAGTTTCCTAACTAGCGGGGTTAACACCGGGGAGCTGTTTTTT.